These T cell receptor beta chains were read from a single sample in a study of cytomegalovirus exposure and HLA in healthy donors. Using immunoSEQ multiplex PCR, the repertoire was profiled, and TCRdb retains in-frame clones only, with some absent. This sample's table has 70,000 to 100,000 clones. The specimen sequenced was PBMCs. All receptors come from a girl aged 10 to 17 in good health and CMV-seropositive. The CDR3 runs from the conserved cysteine through the conserved F or W.

TRBV28	TRBJ2-1	CASSSGGNEQFF
TRBV15	TRBJ1-1	CATSRGANTEAFF
TRBV5-1	TRBJ2-5	CASTGQGLTETQYF
TRBV4-3	TRBJ1-5	CASSQDGGNQPQHF
TRBV18	TRBJ2-5	CASSPKGQGGETQYF
TRBV4-2	TRBJ1-1	CASSLETGLDTEAFF
TRBV4-2	TRBJ2-7	CASSQGQGLRAYEQYF
TRBV30	TRBJ1-4	CAWSVVGGAEKLFF
TRBV15	TRBJ1-4	CATSRRQGKDEKLFF
TRBV4-3	TRBJ2-3	CASSYQNTQYF
TRBV7-9	TRBJ2-5	CASSLAPGGGIQETQYF
TRBV4-2	TRBJ1-6	CASAGQDGPLHF
TRBV27	TRBJ2-1	CASSLERQIKNEQFF